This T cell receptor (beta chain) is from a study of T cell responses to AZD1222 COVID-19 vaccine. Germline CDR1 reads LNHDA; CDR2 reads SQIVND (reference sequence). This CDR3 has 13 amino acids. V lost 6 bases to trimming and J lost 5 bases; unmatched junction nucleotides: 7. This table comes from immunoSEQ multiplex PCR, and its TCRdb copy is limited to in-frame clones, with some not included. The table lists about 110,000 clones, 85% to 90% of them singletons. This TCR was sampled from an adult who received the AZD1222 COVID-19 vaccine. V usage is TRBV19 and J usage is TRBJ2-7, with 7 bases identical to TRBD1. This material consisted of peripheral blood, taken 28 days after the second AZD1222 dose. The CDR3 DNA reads TGTGCCAGTAGGCCGGGACAGAGCCACGAGCAGTACTTC. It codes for CASRPGQSHEQYF.